This entry concerns a single T cell receptor beta chain. The record originates from a study of blood T cell repertoires in COVID-19. Study overall: T cells, B-cell-depleted T cells, or PBMCs supplied cDNA or gDNA.

In the original analysis: Reference gene primer amplification gave nucleated cell count estimates. Produced via immunoSEQ multiplex PCR; TCRdb's table is partial and in-frame only. Clonal size and the V and J genes are those of that table, whereas D and trimming came from the DNA. The sample shows about 240,000 clones, roughly four fifths of them seen only once. Losses at the gene ends were 5 bases for V and 7 bases for J; bases not matched to a gene: 6. The CDR3 contains 14 residues. Germline V lookup: CDR1 MNHNY, CDR2 SVGAGI (reference sequence). This TCR was sampled from a man aged 25-45 years who had recovered from COVID-19. The chain links TRBV6-6 to TRBJ1-4; 8 bases align to TRBD1. Specimen: peripheral blood. The CDR3 DNA is TGTGCCAGCAGTGGACAGGGTTATTCTGAAAAACTGTTTTTT. Amino acids: CASSGQGYSEKLFF.